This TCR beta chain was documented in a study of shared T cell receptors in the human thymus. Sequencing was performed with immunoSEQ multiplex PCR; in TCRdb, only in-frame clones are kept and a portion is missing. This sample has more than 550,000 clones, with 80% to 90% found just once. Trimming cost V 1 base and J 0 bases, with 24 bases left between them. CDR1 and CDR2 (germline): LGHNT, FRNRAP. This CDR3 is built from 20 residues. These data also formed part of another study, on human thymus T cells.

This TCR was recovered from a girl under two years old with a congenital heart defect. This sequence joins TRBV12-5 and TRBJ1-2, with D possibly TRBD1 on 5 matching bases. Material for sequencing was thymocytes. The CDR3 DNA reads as TGTGCTAGTGGTTTGGCCAGGGACTTTTCACGCGGAACAGCTAACTATGGCTACACCTTC. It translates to CASGLARDFSRGTANYGYTF.